This TCR beta chain originates from a study of cytomegalovirus exposure and HLA in healthy donors. The study ran its PCR with 60 Vbeta and 13 Jbeta primers. TCRdb's copy holds only in-frame clones and misses some; the assay was immunoSEQ multiplex PCR. Altogether approximately 88,000 clones are present, roughly three quarters being singletons, with the ten largest covering more than 1.3%. As for this clone: Its target is not known.

In nominal health when sampled, donors likely had unrecorded immune exposures nonetheless. The study's findings and limits: Reports showed the classifier diagnosing cytomegalovirus status with high specificity and sensitivity. The number of N-insertions in an Asian-associated ancestry cluster was reportedly below the roughly 670-donor mean in a later analysis.

The origin of this receptor is a male donor in good health and CMV-seronegative. The specimen sequenced was PBMCs.

CDR3 coding DNA: TGTGCCAGCAGCCCTGGGACAGGGGCCTACGAGCAGTACTTC. Protein product: CASSPGTGAYEQYF. The chain uses TRBV9 and TRBJ2-7, with 10 bases identical to TRBD1. V lost 4 bases and J lost 2; bases outside the gene matches: 3. The CDR3 is 14 residues long. Per the germline V gene, CDR1 is SGDLS and CDR2 is YYNGEE.